This entry lists 27 T cell receptor beta chains sequenced from one sample in a study of beta chain features in type 1 diabetes. The isolated RNA, all of it, was reverse transcribed, so expressed TCRB transcripts were what got sequenced. Produced via immunoSEQ multiplex PCR; TCRdb's table is partial and in-frame only. The repertoire holds around 500,000 clones, with about an eighth as singletons. The sequenced sample was naive CD4+ T cells from blood. The receptors come from a woman aged 18-30 years in good health.

The table lists this clone with a few counts. This chain joins TRBV5-1 and TRBJ2-5; D unresolved. Trimming took 5 bases from V and 1 from J, leaving 12 bases between them. Germline V CDR1 and CDR2: SGHRS, YFSETQ. The CDR3 is made up of 14 amino acids. As DNA, the CDR3 is TGCGCCAGCAGTCCTCCTGGCGGCCAAGAGACCCAGTACTTC. Its translation: CASSPPGGQETQYF.

Only a few counts were recorded for this clone. The gene calls are TRBV7-8 and TRBJ1-5; D might be TRBD1 (5 bases). The CDR3 is 16 amino acids. The V and J ends lost 1 base and 4 bases respectively, with 14 bases between them. Germline-derived CDR1 and CDR2 are SGHVS and FQNEAQ. The DNA of the CDR3 is TGTGCCAGCAGCTTAGTAAGGGGTAAAGTTAATCAGCCCCAGCATTTT. Residues: CASSLVRGKVNQPQHF.

This clone turned up a few times. The rearrangement uses TRBV6-5 and TRBJ2-1, with TRBD1 identical over 8 bases. This CDR3 has 15 residues. Germline V CDR1 and CDR2: MNHEY, SVGAGI. The junction had 5 bases not matched to a gene; V was cut back by 7 bases and J by 0 bases. The CDR3: CASTRDRSSYNEQFF. Written as DNA, the CDR3 is TGTGCCAGCACTAGGGACAGGAGCTCCTACAATGAGCAGTTCTTC.

This clone was observed a handful of times. The chain employs TRBV11-1 and TRBJ2-5; no firm D call. CDR1 is SGHAT and CDR2 is FQDESV in the germline V gene (reference sequence). The CDR3 runs to 15 residues. V lost 0 bases, J lost 3 bases, and 11 bases lay in between. CDR3 amino acids: CASSLALALEETQYF. CDR3 DNA: TGTGCCAGCAGCTTAGCCCTCGCTCTGGAAGAGACCCAGTACTTC. The whole variable domain, filled in from reference TRBV11-1 and TRBJ2-5, reads EAEVAQSPRYKITEKSQAVAFWCDPISGHATLYWYRQILGQGPELLVQFQDESVVDDSQLPKDRFSAERLKGVDSTLKIQPAELGDSAMYLCASSLALALEETQYFGPGTRLLVL.

This clone appeared a few times. The rearrangement links TRBV20-1 to TRBJ2-1, with a weak D call TRBD1 (6 bases). The CDR3 totals 11 residues. Trimming removed 8 bases at V and 7 bases at J, with 12 bases between. Germline CDR1 and CDR2: DFQATT and SNEGSKA (reference sequence). CDR3 loop: CSRRGMNEQFF. The CDR3 region has the DNA TGCAGTCGAAGGGGGATGAATGAGCAGTTCTTC.

The DNA for the CDR3 is TGTGCCAGCAGTGAAGCAGGGGCCGGGGCCAACGTCCTGACTTTC. Amino acid sequence: CASSEAGAGANVLTF. This rearrangement joins TRBV25-1 to TRBJ2-6, with D possibly being TRBD1 (6 bases). CDR1 is MGHDK, CDR2 SYGVNS, per germline. With 2 bases removed from V and 4 bases from J, the gap between germline ends came to 9 bases. The length of the CDR3 is 15 residues.

V and J are TRBV29-1 and TRBJ2-7; TRBD2 agrees at 10 bases. Germline lookup yields CDR1 SQVTM and CDR2 ANQGSEA. This CDR3 spans 13 amino acids. V trimming: 6 bases; J trimming: 3 bases; junction bases outside the gene matches: 5. CDR3: CSVSGRALYEQYF. In DNA form, the CDR3 reads TGCAGCGTAAGCGGGAGGGCTCTCTACGAGCAGTACTTC.

For this clone: The same CDR3 also results from other DNA sequences found in this sample. The rearrangement joins TRBV20-1 to TRBJ2-5; D not resolved. Trimming removed 5 bases at V and 2 bases at J, with 3 bases between. Germline V gives CDR1 DFQATT, CDR2 SNEGSKA (reference sequence). The CDR3 loop spans 10 amino acids. As DNA, the CDR3 is TGCAGTGCTGTTCAAGAGACCCAGTACTTC. Translated: CSAVQETQYF.

This clone was seen more than once but under ten times. This chain joins TRBV2 and TRBJ2-7; tentatively, D is TRBD1 (6 bases). Trimming stripped 4 bases from V and 2 bases from J, with 15 bases between. Germline loops: CDR1 SNHLY, CDR2 FYNNEI. The CDR3 extends over 15 amino acids. CDR3: CASSVDRLDPYEQYF. CDR3 bases: TGTGCCAGCAGTGTTGACAGGCTAGACCCCTACGAGCAGTACTTC.

The chain employs TRBV11-2 and TRBJ2-6; TRBD1 matches at 8 bases. J was trimmed by 0 bases and V by 4 bases; bases with no gene match: 5. CDR3 size: 17 residues. CDR1 and CDR2 from the germline V gene are SGHAT and FQNNGV. The CDR3 reads CASSWTGLGSGANVLTF. The DNA for the CDR3 is TGTGCCAGCAGCTGGACAGGGTTAGGCTCTGGGGCCAACGTCCTGACTTTC.

The V gene is TRBV5-1, the J gene TRBJ2-3, with D possibly called TRBD1 or TRBD2 (6 bases each). CDR1 is SGHRS and CDR2 is YFSETQ in the germline V gene. CDR3 length equals 15 residues. V was shortened by 4 bases and J by 3 bases, with 15 bases between the two germline ends. The CDR3, as DNA: TGCGCCAGCAGCCCGGGACACAGCGGGACAGATACGCAGTATTTT. Protein sequence: CASSPGHSGTDTQYF.

The V gene is TRBV11-2, the J gene TRBJ2-3; 12 bases align to TRBD2. This CDR3 has 15 residues. CDR1 is SGHAT and CDR2 is FQNNGV in the germline V gene. Germline trimming cut 5 bases from V and 4 bases from J; bases unmatched to any gene: 4. CDR3 DNA sequence: TGTGCCAGCAGCGCACTAGCGGGGGGACCAGATACGCAGTATTTT. Protein: CASSALAGGPDTQYF.

The chain links TRBV30 to TRBJ2-1; 8 bases align to TRBD2. Germline loops: CDR1 GTSNPN, CDR2 SVGIG (reference sequence). J lost 6 bases, V lost 3 bases, and 16 bases had no gene match. This CDR3 region has 17 residues. Written as DNA, the CDR3 is TGTGCCTGGAGCCCAGGGGCTCTAGCGGGCGACCCCAATGAGCAGTTCTTC. It codes for CAWSPGALAGDPNEQFF.

The V gene is TRBV2, the J gene TRBJ1-6; D gene uncertain. This CDR3 region has 13 residues. The germline V and J ends were trimmed by 0 bases and 12 bases, with 9 bases remaining between them. Germline V gene sequence: CDR1 SNHLY, CDR2 FYNNEI. The CDR3 sequence: CASSEAPGEPLHF. The CDR3 DNA reads as TGTGCCAGCAGTGAAGCGCCAGGAGAACCCCTCCACTTT. Variable domain in full (rest from reference TRBV2 and TRBJ1-6): EPEVTQTPSHQVTQMGQEVILRCVPISNHLYFYWYRQILGQKVEFLVSFYNNEISEKSEIFDDQFSVERPDGSNFTLKIRSTKLEDSAMYFCASSEAPGEPLHFGNGTRLTVT.

This clone showed up just a few times. V is TRBV4-2 and J is TRBJ2-5; TRBD2 aligns across 7 bases. The ends lost 1 base at V and 9 bases at J; junction bases unmatched: 8. The CDR3 loop spans 14 amino acids. The germline V gene encodes CDR1 LGHNA and CDR2 YNFKEQ. The CDR3 is CASSQVAGREAQYF. DNA for the CDR3: TGTGCCAGCAGCCAAGTTGCAGGCCGGGAGGCCCAGTACTTC.

V gene TRBV18 combines with J gene TRBJ2-7; no clear D gene. The V gene lost 4 bases and the J gene lost 4 bases, with 11 bases spanning the gap. Germline V CDR1 and CDR2: KGHSH, LQKENI. The CDR3 extends over 13 amino acids. The CDR3 DNA reads TGTGCCAGCTCACTGAACAGCATTTACGAGCAGTACGTC. Residues: CASSLNSIYEQYV.

Of note for this clone: A much larger clone differs from this one at a single base, so this may be a read error. The genes are TRBV29-1 and TRBJ2-3; D tentatively fits TRBD1 or TRBD2 (5 bases each). Germline V gene sequence: CDR1 SQVTM, CDR2 ANQGSEA. There are 14 residues in the CDR3. V was trimmed by 7 bases and J by 2 bases, leaving 16 bases between them. The CDR3 loop is CSGVRTGLTDTQYF. DNA of the CDR3: TGCAGCGGTGTAAGAACGGGGCTCACAGATACGCAGTATTTT.

The genes are TRBV27 and TRBJ1-1; 8 bases are shared with TRBD1. This CDR3 contains 13 residues. V lost 3 bases to trimming and J lost 7 bases; unmatched junction nucleotides: 4. Germline lookup yields CDR1 MNHEY and CDR2 SMNVEV (reference sequence). The CDR3 sequence is CASSFNTGGEAFF. DNA of the CDR3: TGTGCCAGCAGTTTTAACACAGGGGGTGAAGCTTTCTTT.

A few counts support this clone. The rearrangement joins TRBV4-1 to TRBJ2-3, with TRBD2 matching 9 bases. Germline CDR1 reads MGHRA; CDR2 reads YSYEKL. The CDR3 is 16 residues long. V was clipped by 0 bases and J by 1 base; unmatched bases: 2. CDR3 sequence reads: CASSQETSGRTDTQYF. The CDR3 DNA sequence: TGCGCCAGCAGCCAAGAGACTAGCGGCCGCACAGATACGCAGTATTTT.

There are a few counts of this clone. The rearrangement links TRBV7-9 to TRBJ2-4; perhaps TRBD1 as D (6 bases). Deletions cut 2 bases from V and 3 bases from J, with 8 bases between. The length of the CDR3 is 14 residues. Germline V gene lookup returns CDR1 SEHNR and CDR2 FQNEAQ (reference sequence). CDR3 sequence: CASSLSDSKNIQYF. The CDR3 DNA sequence: TGTGCCAGCAGCTTATCGGACAGCAAAAACATTCAGTACTTC.

This rearrangement joins TRBV7-8 to TRBJ2-5; D gene uncertain. Trimming took off 4 bases at V and 1 base at J, with 10 bases between the two ends. CDR3 length equals 14 residues. Germline CDR1 and CDR2: SGHVS and FQNEAQ. CDR3 in amino acids: CASSSRRTQETQYF. CDR3 sequence (DNA): TGTGCCAGCAGCTCCCGACGGACCCAAGAGACCCAGTACTTC.

This clone was observed a few times. The gene calls are TRBV7-9 and TRBJ2-7; D remains unclear. There are 13 residues in the CDR3. The ends were cut back, 5 bases at V and 2 bases at J, with 10 bases in the middle. CDR1 and CDR2 (germline): SEHNR, FQNEAQ (reference sequence). The CDR3 bases are TGTGCCAGCAGCCTTACACCAGCCTACGAGCAGTACGTC. Translated: CASSLTPAYEQYV.

This clone was counted only a few times. The rearrangement links TRBV25-1 to TRBJ2-5, with 10 bases identical to TRBD2. The CDR3 length is 17 residues. CDR1 MGHDK and CDR2 SYGVNS come from the germline V gene. V shed 1 base and J 5 bases; nucleotides not matched to a gene: 10. The CDR3 loop is CASSESKLAGVRETQYF. The CDR3 nucleotides are TGTGCCAGCAGTGAATCCAAGCTAGCGGGAGTGAGGGAGACCCAGTACTTC. Full variable domain (missing parts from reference TRBV25-1 and TRBJ2-5): EADIYQTPRYLVIGTGKKITLECSQTMGHDKMYWYQQDPGMELHLIHYSYGVNSTEKGDLSSESTVSRIRTEHFPLTLESARPSHTSQYLCASSESKLAGVRETQYFGPGTRLLVL.

A few counts support this clone. V gene TRBV7-8 combines with J gene TRBJ2-3; perhaps TRBD1 as D (5 bases). The CDR3 is 16 amino acids. The V gene's germline CDR1 is SGHVS and CDR2 FQNEAQ. Trimming shortened V by 9 bases and J by 1 base, and 20 bases separated the two germline ends. The chain's CDR3 is CASYPVRTLRTDTQYF. In DNA form, the CDR3 reads TGTGCCAGTTACCCGGTGCGGACACTGCGCACAGATACGCAGTATTTT.

The rearrangement joins TRBV10-3 to TRBJ2-5; no reliable D call. Germline V CDR1 and CDR2: ENHRY, SYGVKD. CDR3 length: 13 residues. The V and J ends lost 4 bases and 0 bases respectively, with 6 bases between them. The CDR3 protein is CAISVSDQETQYF. The CDR3 DNA follows: TGTGCCATCAGTGTATCAGACCAAGAGACCCAGTACTTC.

This clone was detected only a few times. This sample also contains other DNA sequences that code for the same CDR3. This rearrangement joins TRBV18 to TRBJ2-3; D unresolved. V lost 3 bases and J lost 0, with 4 bases in between. The length of the CDR3 is 13 residues. Looked up from germline, CDR1 is KGHSH and CDR2 is LQKENI. CDR3 in amino acids: CASSPGSTDTQYF. The CDR3 coding sequence is TGTGCCAGCTCACCGGGGAGCACAGATACGCAGTATTTT.

This clone turned up a few times. The V gene is TRBV30, the J gene TRBJ2-1, with 13 bases that match TRBD2. The CDR3 sequence is 16 residues long. CDR1 is GTSNPN, CDR2 SVGIG, per germline (reference sequence). V gave up 4 bases and J gave up 3 bases; unmatched junction bases: 6. CDR3 DNA sequence: TGTGCCTGGATGTCACTAGCGGGGGGGGTCTACAATGAGCAGTTCTTC. Amino acid sequence: CAWMSLAGGVYNEQFF. The full variable domain, with the rest looked up from reference TRBV30 and TRBJ2-1, is SQTIHQWPATLVQPVGSPLSLECTVEGTSNPNLYWYRQAAGRGLQLLFYSVGIGQISSEVPQNLSASRPQDRQFILSSKKLLLSDSGFYLCAWMSLAGGVYNEQFFGPGTRLTVL.